This paragraph reports one T cell receptor (beta chain). The data stem from a study of control samples from healthy donors and cancer patients. Assay: immunoSEQ multiplex PCR; the TCRdb copy retains only in-frame clones and omits some. The sample has around 80,000 clones, more than 70% seen once; the top ten hold around 20%. The length of the CDR3 is 12 residues. The V end was cut by 6 bases, the J end by 4 bases, with 10 bases between. Germline CDR1 reads MGHDK; CDR2 reads SYGVNS. Sequenced sample: blood. This sequence joins TRBV25-1 and TRBJ2-7; D may be TRBD1 (5 bases). This receptor was identified in a middle-aged man in good health. The DNA for the CDR3 is TGTGCCAGCAGCCGAACAGGTTACGAGCAGTACTTC. As protein: CASSRTGYEQYF.